The 28 T cell receptor beta chains given below trace back to one sample, sequenced in a study of glioma-infiltrating T cells. Using RNA template, CDR3s of TCR alpha and beta were amplified with iRepertoire arm-PCR. TCRdb fed the multiplex PCR reads into MiXCR, producing one record per CDR3 protein. The sample yields approximately 120,000 distinct CDR3 sequences, approximately 23% seen once. Sequenced material: glioma tissue, nonneoplastic brain tissue, or PBMCs (not recorded which). The receptors stem from a human donor with low-grade glioma or glioblastoma, undergoing nonglioma brain surgery, or in good health (not recorded which).

This clonotype is a singleton in its sample. A much larger clonotype is one base distant, so this may be a read error. This chain connects TRBV28 to TRBJ2-5; 9 bases are shared with TRBD2. CDR1 and CDR2 from the germline V gene are MDHEN and SYDVKM. This CDR3 has 17 amino acids. V gave up 4 bases and J gave up 3 bases; unmatched junction bases: 12. The CDR3 DNA sequence: TGTGCCAGCAGTTACTCGACCCTAGCTAGCGGGAAAGAGACCCAGTACTTC. Translation gives CASSYSTLASGKETQYF.

In its sample, this clonotype was seen many times. V is TRBV6-2 or TRBV6-3 and J is TRBJ2-7; D is ambiguous. V lost 2 bases and J lost 0, with 11 bases in between. The CDR3 extends over 15 amino acids. From germline, CDR1 is MNHEY and CDR2 SVGEGT. CDR3 sequence: CASSYKRTSSYEQYF. CDR3 in DNA: TGTGCCAGCAGTTACAAGCGCACGAGCTCCTACGAGCAGTACTTC.

Many counts were recorded for this clonotype. This chain connects TRBV10-3 to TRBJ2-7; TRBD2 is a possible D gene (7 bases). CDR1 is ENHRY, CDR2 SYGVKD, per germline. The CDR3 is 13 amino acids. V gave up 6 bases and J gave up 4 bases, with 13 bases separating them. CDR3 bases: TGTGCCATCAGGAAGGGGGGGACTTACGAGCAGTACTTC. Its translation is CAIRKGGTYEQYF.

This clonotype was counted a few times. This may be a read error, as it is one base from a much larger clone. A read error is likely, as this CDR3 ends without the conserved phenylalanine or tryptophan. The chain recombines TRBV4-2 with TRBJ1-1, with a weak D call TRBD1 (5 bases). The germline V gene encodes CDR1 LGHNA and CDR2 YNFKEQ. V lost 0 bases and J 1 base, leaving 9 bases between the germline ends. The CDR3 has 15 amino acids. The CDR3 here is CASSQEGRENTEAFL. CDR3 coding DNA: TGTGCCAGCAGCCAAGAAGGCAGGGAGAACACTGAAGCTTTCCTT.

This clonotype appeared a few times. The germline gene is not matched at one end of the junction; a read error may be the cause. The chain carries TRBV7-2 and TRBJ2-5; D not resolved. This CDR3 spans 13 amino acids. Germline CDR1 SGHTA, CDR2 FQGNSA. CDR3 coding DNA: TGTGCCAGCGGCTTCCCCAGCCCAGAGACCCAGTACTTC. Translated, it gives CASGFPSPETQYF.

This clonotype was seen at least ten times. The chain joins TRBV7-9 to TRBJ2-3, with 7 bases aligning to TRBD1. V trimming: 5 bases; J trimming: 6 bases; junction bases outside the gene matches: 14. There are 16 residues in the CDR3. Per the germline V gene, CDR1 is SEHNR and CDR2 is FQNEAQ (reference sequence). CDR3 residues: CASSPATGVGVDTQYF. CDR3 DNA sequence: TGTGCCAGCAGCCCAGCCACAGGGGTTGGAGTGGATACGCAGTATTTT.

This clonotype was observed at least ten times. The chain recombines TRBV28 with TRBJ2-1; 8 nucleotides match TRBD2. Trimming at V came to 5 bases and at J to 8 bases, leaving 14 bases not matched to a gene. Germline V gene lookup returns CDR1 MDHEN and CDR2 SYDVKM. The CDR3 is 16 residues long. In DNA, the CDR3 is TGTGCCAGCAGTGCCCCACGGGGTAGCGGGACCGATGAGCAGTTCTTC. It translates to CASSAPRGSGTDEQFF.

Points on this clonotype: This may be a read error, as it is one base from a much larger clone. V gene TRBV7-2 combines with J gene TRBJ2-2; D gene unclear. The length of the CDR3 is 15 residues. Germline CDR1 reads SGHTA; CDR2 reads FQGNSA. V was cut by 7 bases and J by 8 bases, with 20 bases left in between. Here the CDR3 DNA reads TGTGCCAGCACCATGAATAGGGCTAGTAAGGGGGAGCTGTTTTTT. Translated, it gives CASTMNRASKGELFF.

Many counts were recorded for this clonotype. CDR3 sequence reads: CASSLAQHRTDTQYF. The CDR3, as DNA: TGCGCCAGCAGCTTGGCTCAACACCGCACAGATACGCAGTATTTT. The chain is built from TRBV5-1 and TRBJ2-3; no clear D gene. The CDR3 consists of 15 residues. V was clipped by 0 bases and J by 1 base, with 9 bases between them. Germline values: CDR1 SGHRS, CDR2 YFSETQ. The full variable domain, completed using reference TRBV5-1 and TRBJ2-3, is KAGVTQTPRYLIKTRGQQVTLSCSPISGHRSVSWYQQTPGQGLQFLFEYFSETQRNKGNFPGRFSGRQFSNSRSEMNVSTLELGDSALYLCASSLAQHRTDTQYFGPGTRLTVL.

This clonotype was detected many times. The chain couples TRBV7-2 to TRBJ1-5; possibly TRBD1 for D (6 bases). Germline loops: CDR1 SGHTA, CDR2 FQGNSA. This CDR3 is built from 14 residues. The V end was cut by 1 base, the J end by 4 bases, with 8 bases between. Here the CDR3 DNA reads TGTGCCAGCAGCTTAGGGACAGTAAATCAGCCCCAGCATTTT. Its protein is CASSLGTVNQPQHF.

This clonotype was seen ten or more times. The rearrangement joins TRBV20-1 to TRBJ2-3, with D unclear. The germline V gene has CDR1 DFQATT and CDR2 SNEGSKA (reference sequence). V was trimmed by 3 bases and J by 4 bases, leaving 11 bases between them. This CDR3 is 13 amino acids long. As DNA, the CDR3 is TGCAGTGCTAGTTCGGTTAGTCCAGATACGCAGTATTTT. Protein: CSASSVSPDTQYF.

With respect to this clonotype: This clone may be a read error of a much larger clone one base away. This CDR3 is missing its conserved last phenylalanine or tryptophan, likely due to a read error. The chain uses TRBV7-9 and TRBJ1-1; D remains unclear. Per the germline V gene, CDR1 is SEHNR and CDR2 is FQNEAQ (reference sequence). This CDR3 contains 13 residues. The germline V and J ends were trimmed by 5 bases and 5 bases, with 12 bases remaining between them. This chain's CDR3 is CASSENLETEAFL. The CDR3 region has the DNA TGTGCCAGCAGCGAAAACTTGGAAACTGAAGCTTTCTTG.

With regard to this clonotype: A much larger clonotype is one base distant, so this may be a read error. This chain joins TRBV19 and TRBJ2-1; 7 bases align to TRBD2. CDR3 size: 11 residues. The germline CDR1 and CDR2 sequences are LNHDA and SQIVND (reference sequence). The CDR3 region has the DNA TGTGGGGCGGGGGATGGCAATGAGCAGTTCTTC. This sequence encodes CGAGDGNEQFF.

This clonotype was counted many times. The gene calls are TRBV20-1 and TRBJ2-7; no clear D gene. Trimming took off 5 bases at V and 7 bases at J, with 18 bases between the two ends. Germline V lookup: CDR1 DFQATT, CDR2 SNEGSKA (reference sequence). CDR3 length: 13 residues. The CDR3 sequence: CSALFGPSLEQYF. The CDR3 nucleotides are TGCAGTGCTCTTTTCGGGCCATCCCTGGAGCAGTACTTC.

As concerns this clonotype: One end of the junction fails to match germline, which may point to a read error. V and J are TRBV7-6 and TRBJ2-3; maybe TRBD2 (6 bases). The CDR3 has 17 amino acids. Germline V lookup: CDR1 SGHVS, CDR2 FNYEAQ. In DNA form, the CDR3 reads TGTGCTAGCACACCCCGCCCTAGCGATGGGTCCACAGATACGCAGTATTTT. Its translation is CASTPRPSDGSTDTQYF.

The V call is TRBV10-3, the J call TRBJ2-7, with 12 bases fitting TRBD1. Trimming removed 6 bases from V and 3 bases from J; junction bases left unmatched: 6. Germline V gene data show CDR1 as ENHRY and CDR2 as SYGVKD. This CDR3 region has 15 residues. For the CDR3, the DNA is TGTGCCATCAGGCCCGGGACAGGGGGCAACTACGAGCAGTACTTC. It encodes CAIRPGTGGNYEQYF.

As regards this clonotype: A much larger clone sits a single nucleotide away, making a read error possible. The chain couples TRBV6-2 or TRBV6-3 to TRBJ2-7; tentatively, D is TRBD2 (5 bases). Deletions cut 2 bases from V and 2 bases from J, with 13 bases between. The CDR3 consists of 15 residues. CDR1 is MNHEY and CDR2 is SVGEGT in the germline V gene. The CDR3, as DNA: TGTGCCAGCAGTTACGGAGCGGAAGGCCCCTACGAGCAGTACTTC. Translation gives CASSYGAEGPYEQYF.

Comment on this clonotype: This clone may be a read error of a much larger clone one base away. This sequence joins TRBV6-2 or TRBV6-3 and TRBJ2-7; D gene uncertain. This CDR3 contains 15 residues. In germline, CDR1 is MNHEY, CDR2 SVGEGT. The CDR3 spells CASSYSRTRSYEKYF. In DNA, the CDR3 is TGTGCCAGCAGTTACTCGCGGACCAGGTCCTACGAGAAGTACTTC.

This clonotype was counted only a few times. The conserved closing phenylalanine or tryptophan is absent in this CDR3, likely reflecting a read error. The J gene is TRBJ2-3, the V gene TRBV12-3 or TRBV12-4; D may be TRBD2 (6 bases). The CDR3 is 14 amino acids. V was shortened by 0 bases and J by 6 bases, with 10 bases between the two germline ends. The CDR3: CASSLASAGDTQYL. In DNA, the CDR3 is TGTGCCAGCAGTTTAGCGAGTGCGGGGGATACGCAGTATCTT.

This clonotype has ten or more counts. The chain is built from TRBV6-1 and TRBJ1-2; TRBD1 aligns across 7 bases. Germline V gene lookup returns CDR1 MNHNS and CDR2 SASEGT. This CDR3 region has 13 residues. Losses at the gene ends were 5 bases for V and 4 bases for J; bases not matched to a gene: 4. For the CDR3, the DNA is TGTGCCAGCAGTTATGGGGACAGCTATGGCTACACCTTC. Translation gives CASSYGDSYGYTF.

This clonotype was recorded many times. The rearrangement uses TRBV3-1 and TRBJ2-4; no definite D call. The CDR3 covers 13 residues. Trimming took 2 bases from V and 0 from J, leaving 2 bases between them. The germline V gene encodes CDR1 LGHDT and CDR2 YNNKEL (reference sequence). CDR3 protein: CASSQIAKNIQYF. The CDR3 bases are TGTGCCAGCAGCCAAATAGCCAAAAACATTCAGTACTTC. Complete variable domain (other parts from reference TRBV3-1 and TRBJ2-4): DTAVSQTPKYLVTQMGNDKSIKCEQNLGHDTMYWYKQDSKKFLKIMFSYNNKELIINETVPNRFSPKSPDKAHLNLHINSLELGDSAVYFCASSQIAKNIQYFGAGTRLSVL.

This clonotype was picked up many times. The chain links TRBV28 to TRBJ2-7, with 10 bases matching TRBD2. The CDR3 covers 15 residues. Trimming at V came to 8 bases and at J to 7 bases, leaving 14 bases not matched to a gene. CDR1 is MDHEN and CDR2 is SYDVKM in the germline V gene. The CDR3, as DNA: TGTGCCAGCCCGCCTAGCGGGAGCGGGGTCTGGGAGCAGTACTTC. Translated, it gives CASPPSGSGVWEQYF.

This clonotype was recorded many times. The CDR3 region has the DNA TGTGCCAGCAGCTTAGCCGGCGAGGGTACGCAGTATTTT. Its protein product is CASSLAGEGTQYF. The V gene is TRBV7-2, the J gene TRBJ2-3, with D maybe TRBD2 (5 bases). The germline V gene has CDR1 SGHTA and CDR2 FQGNSA. This CDR3 region has 13 residues. The V end was cut by 0 bases, the J end by 8 bases, with 9 bases between.

This clonotype was found a few times. This sequence joins TRBV27 and TRBJ2-3, with a tentative D call TRBD2 (5 bases). V lost 6 bases to trimming and J lost 4 bases, with 17 bases between them. The germline gives CDR1 MNHEY, CDR2 SMNVEV (reference sequence). There are 15 residues in the CDR3. CDR3 coding DNA: TGTGCCAGCAGGTCCCCTGAGCGGACCCCAGATACGCAGTATTTT. It translates to CASRSPERTPDTQYF.

This clonotype was counted many times. The rearrangement links TRBV27 to TRBJ2-1; 14 nucleotides align to TRBD2. V shed 7 bases and J 9 bases; nucleotides not matched to a gene: 8. CDR1 and CDR2 (germline): MNHEY, SMNVEV (reference sequence). The CDR3 length is 15 residues. CDR3 nucleotide sequence: TGTGCCAGCATCAGGGGACTAGCGGGAGAGGGTGAGCAGTTCTTC. Protein product: CASIRGLAGEGEQFF.

This clonotype was seen only a few times. The chain joins TRBV5-4 to TRBJ2-7, with TRBD2 matching 12 bases. The junction had 4 bases not matched to a gene; V was cut back by 3 bases and J by 0 bases. Germline V gene sequence: CDR1 SGHNT, CDR2 YYREEE (reference sequence). This CDR3 is built from 16 residues. CDR3 protein: CASSSGTSGSSYEQYF. The CDR3 bases are TGTGCCAGCAGCTCCGGGACTAGCGGGTCCTCCTACGAGCAGTACTTC.

V usage is TRBV18 and J usage is TRBJ2-5; D assignment may be TRBD1 or TRBD2 (5 bases each). Trimming shortened V by 3 bases and J by 2 bases, and 13 bases separated the two germline ends. This CDR3 spans 15 amino acids. Germline V gene data show CDR1 as KGHSH and CDR2 as LQKENI. CDR3 bases: TGTGCCAGCTCACCCCCGAGCAGGGAGCAAGAGACCCAGTACTTC. Encoded protein: CASSPPSREQETQYF.

In the case of this clonotype: This may arise from a read error, as a much more abundant clone is one base away. The V gene is TRBV2, the J gene TRBJ2-3; perhaps TRBD2 as D (5 bases). The germline CDR1 and CDR2 sequences are SNHLY and FYNNEI. This CDR3 has 15 residues. The CDR3 sequence is CASSLTEGNGDTQNF. DNA of the CDR3: TGTGCCAGCAGTCTCACCGAGGGCAATGGAGATACGCAGAATTTT.